The 18 T cell receptor beta chains given below trace back to one sample, sequenced in a study of blood T cell repertoires in COVID-19. Some clones are missing from TCRdb's copy, which holds only in-frame ones; the method was immunoSEQ multiplex PCR. The table has 300,000 to 350,000 clones, approximately 88% seen once. Material: PBMCs or T cells enriched from blood (not recorded which). The source is a man aged 25 to 40 who had recovered from COVID-19.

The rearrangement joins TRBV24-1 to TRBJ2-5; 9 nucleotides agree with TRBD2. The ends lost 4 bases at V and 5 bases at J; junction bases unmatched: 10. The V gene's germline CDR1 is KGHDR and CDR2 SFDVKD. The CDR3 spans 16 residues. The CDR3 region has the DNA TGTGCCACCAGTGACCAAATAGCGGGGGAACTGGAGACCCAGTACTTC. The encoded protein is CATSDQIAGELETQYF.

The V gene is TRBV5-4, the J gene TRBJ2-3; TRBD2 agrees at 11 bases. The CDR3 sequence is 17 residues long. V shed 1 base and J 4 bases; nucleotides not matched to a gene: 8. CDR1 is SGHNT, CDR2 YYREEE, per germline (reference sequence). The CDR3 here is CASSLKSSGGASDTQYF. The CDR3 DNA reads as TGTGCCAGCAGCTTGAAAAGTAGCGGGGGGGCGTCAGATACGCAGTATTTT.

This chain joins TRBV14 and TRBJ2-5, with D possibly being TRBD1 (6 bases). The germline CDR1 and CDR2 sequences are SGHDN and FVKESK. V was clipped by 0 bases and J by 0 bases, with 14 bases between them. The CDR3 is made up of 17 amino acids. The CDR3 region has the DNA TGTGCCAGCAGCCAAGATAGGACAGCTTTATACCAAGAGACCCAGTACTTC. Translation gives CASSQDRTALYQETQYF.

The V gene is TRBV25-1, the J gene TRBJ2-1, with 14 bases lining up with TRBD2. Germline CDR1 is MGHDK and CDR2 is SYGVNS. After removal of 4 bases from V and 7 bases from J, the junction contained 3 bases not matched to a gene. The CDR3 consists of 15 residues. The CDR3: CASSVGLAGANEQFF. CDR3 coding DNA: TGTGCCAGCAGTGTGGGACTAGCGGGGGCGAATGAGCAGTTCTTC.

The rearrangement uses TRBV19 and TRBJ1-5, with 7 nucleotides matching TRBD1. The germline CDR1 and CDR2 sequences are LNHDA and SQIVND (reference sequence). With 0 bases clipped from V and 7 bases from J, the junction kept 6 bases outside the gene matches. The CDR3 contains 15 residues. The CDR3 loop reads CASSIDDRALQPQHF. The DNA of the CDR3 is TGTGCCAGTAGTATAGATGACAGGGCTTTGCAGCCCCAGCATTTT.

V usage is TRBV19 and J usage is TRBJ1-5, with D possibly matching TRBD1 (6 bases). Trimming removed 4 bases from V and 6 bases from J, with 13 bases in between. The CDR3 extends over 14 amino acids. Germline assignment: CDR1 LNHDA and CDR2 SQIVND (reference sequence). CDR3 coding DNA: TGTGCCAGTAGTACCGGTACAGGGAGTCAGCCCCAGCATTTT. Encoded protein: CASSTGTGSQPQHF.

The genes are TRBV6-4 and TRBJ2-1, with 13 bases fitting TRBD2. The V gene end was trimmed by 2 bases and the J gene end by 9 bases; junction bases not matched to a gene: 1. The CDR3 loop spans 14 amino acids. The germline V gene encodes CDR1 MRHNA and CDR2 SNTAGT. The CDR3 reads CASSDGTSGAEQFF. The CDR3 DNA reads as TGTGCCAGCAGTGACGGGACTAGCGGGGCTGAGCAGTTCTTC.

The V call is TRBV6-5, the J call TRBJ2-3; possibly TRBD1 for D (6 bases). V dropped 5 bases and J dropped 4 bases, with 7 bases sitting between them. Germline CDR1 and CDR2: MNHEY and SVGAGI. This CDR3 has 12 residues. The CDR3 region is CASSPGADTQYF. The CDR3 nucleotides are TGTGCCAGCAGTCCAGGGGCAGATACGCAGTATTTT.

The chain has TRBV28 and TRBJ2-7; TRBD1 matches at 7 bases. The CDR3 length is 14 residues. Germline-derived CDR1 and CDR2 are MDHEN and SYDVKM. Germline trimming cut 6 bases from V and 2 bases from J; bases unmatched to any gene: 7. CDR3 amino acids: CASSGLGQTYEQYF. The CDR3 DNA follows: TGTGCCAGCAGCGGGTTGGGACAGACCTACGAGCAGTACTTC.

J is TRBJ1-1 and V is TRBV18; tentative D call: TRBD1 (5 bases). In germline, CDR1 is KGHSH, CDR2 LQKENI. V dropped 5 bases and J dropped 5 bases, with 12 bases sitting between them. The CDR3 runs 13 residues. As DNA, the CDR3 is TGTGCCAGCTCAACCAGCCGACAGACTGAAGCTTTCTTT. This codes for CASSTSRQTEAFF.

Regarding this clone: The same CDR3 also results from other DNA sequences found in this sample. J is TRBJ2-7 and V is TRBV5-1, with 8 bases aligning to TRBD2. The CDR3 sequence is 14 residues long. V lost 3 bases, J lost 0 bases, and 2 bases stayed unmatched. CDR1 and CDR2 from the germline V gene are SGHRS and YFSETQ. The CDR3 spells CASSSGGSSYEQYF. CDR3 nucleotide sequence: TGCGCCAGCAGCTCGGGGGGGAGCTCCTACGAGCAGTACTTC.

The V and J genes are TRBV29-1 and TRBJ2-3, with TRBD1 identical over 7 bases. Germline-derived CDR1 and CDR2 are SQVTM and ANQGSEA. This CDR3 has 12 residues. With 7 bases clipped from V and 0 bases from J, the junction kept 1 base outside the gene matches. CDR3 amino acids: CSGRGSTDTQYF. In nucleotides, the CDR3 is TGCAGCGGCAGGGGGAGCACAGATACGCAGTATTTT.

V and J are TRBV5-5 and TRBJ2-2; D possibly corresponds to TRBD1 (5 bases). The V and J ends lost 2 bases and 0 bases respectively, with 5 bases between them. In germline, CDR1 is SGHKS, CDR2 YYEKEE (reference sequence). CDR3 length: 14 amino acids. CDR3 region: CASSFRANTGELFF. In DNA, the CDR3 is TGTGCCAGCAGCTTCAGGGCGAACACCGGGGAGCTGTTTTTT.

The chain has TRBV28 and TRBJ1-2; D gene unclear. The CDR3 has 14 amino acids. V was pared by 2 bases and J by 2 bases, with 9 bases between. Germline CDR1 is MDHEN and CDR2 is SYDVKM. The CDR3 DNA is TGTGCCAGCAGTTTAACCGGGTCAAACTATGGCTACACCTTC. This gives the protein CASSLTGSNYGYTF.

This chain connects TRBV3-1 (or the pseudogene TRBV3-2) to TRBJ1-3; no clear D gene. Germline lookup yields CDR1 LGHDT and CDR2 YNNKEL (reference sequence). Trimming removed 2 bases from V and 0 bases from J, with 14 bases in between. CDR3 size: 17 residues. The CDR3 reads CASSQSERRYSGNTIYF. The CDR3 coding sequence is TGTGCCAGCAGCCAAAGCGAGAGAAGGTACTCTGGAAACACCATATATTTT.

This clone was found many times. V gene TRBV18 combines with J gene TRBJ1-6; a weak D match, TRBD1 (5 bases). From germline, CDR1 is KGHSH and CDR2 LQKENI. CDR3 length: 16 residues. Trimming pared 3 bases from V and 5 bases from J, leaving 14 bases between. The CDR3 DNA is TGTGCCAGCTCACCCCAGGGTAGCAGTAATAATTCACCCCTCCACTTT. Translated, it gives CASSPQGSSNNSPLHF.

The rearrangement uses TRBV19 and TRBJ1-5, with D possibly matching TRBD1 (6 bases). CDR1 is LNHDA, CDR2 SQIVND, per germline (reference sequence). CDR3 size: 15 residues. The ends were cut back, 7 bases at V and 2 bases at J, with 15 bases in the middle. CDR3 in amino acids: CASTVGTFGNQPQHF. The CDR3 coding sequence is TGTGCCAGTACCGTCGGGACATTCGGCAATCAGCCCCAGCATTTT.

The chain combines TRBV7-9 with TRBJ2-3; D is possibly TRBD1 (5 bases). Germline V gene lookup returns CDR1 SEHNR and CDR2 FQNEAQ (reference sequence). Trimming cost V 4 bases and J 0 bases, with 11 bases left between them. The CDR3 has 15 amino acids. The CDR3 bases are TGTGCCAGCAGCTCGTTGGACAAAAGCACAGATACGCAGTATTTT. Amino acids: CASSSLDKSTDTQYF. Full variable domain (outside the CDR3, taken from reference TRBV7-9 and TRBJ2-3): DTGVSQNPRHKITKRGQNVTFRCDPISEHNRLYWYRQTLGQGPEFLTYFQNEAQLEKSRLLSDRFSAERPKGSFSTLEIQRTEQGDSAMYLCASSSLDKSTDTQYFGPGTRLTVL.